Each of the 10 T cell receptor beta chains below was sequenced from the same sample in a study of cytomegalovirus exposure and HLA in healthy donors. Both 60 Vbeta primers and 13 Jbeta primers went into the PCR. Sequencing was performed with immunoSEQ multiplex PCR; in TCRdb, only in-frame clones are kept and a portion is missing. Of around 110,000 clones listed, 50% to 70% are singletons. The sample was PBMCs. These receptors all come from a woman in her thirties or forties in good health and CMV-seropositive.

This chain links TRBV6-5 with TRBJ1-2, with a tentative D call TRBD1 (5 bases). CDR1 MNHEY and CDR2 SVGAGI come from the germline V gene. Trimming left V 6 bases short and J 4 bases short, with 18 bases between. CDR3 length equals 15 residues. The CDR3 DNA reads TGTGCCAGCAGCCGGGGGACGAAGGGGATCTATGGCTACACCTTC. It codes for CASSRGTKGIYGYTF.

The CDR3, as DNA: TGTGCCAGCAGTGGGGACTCCAGCGGGCTCTACGAGCAGTACTTC. Its translation: CASSGDSSGLYEQYF. This sequence joins TRBV2 and TRBJ2-7; tentatively, D is TRBD2 (6 bases). The CDR3 spans 15 residues. The V end was cut by 4 bases, the J end by 3 bases, with 16 bases between. Germline V gene data show CDR1 as SNHLY and CDR2 as FYNNEI.

The chain has TRBV15 and TRBJ1-2; D perhaps matches TRBD1 (5 bases). The CDR3 consists of 16 residues. Germline V gene data show CDR1 as LNHNV and CDR2 as YYDKDF (reference sequence). V lost 2 bases and J 7 bases, leaving 20 bases between the germline ends. This CDR3 is CATSRRGTSTQGGYTF. In nucleotides, the CDR3 is TGTGCCACCAGCAGAAGGGGCACATCCACGCAGGGTGGCTACACCTTC.

The chain is built from TRBV30 and TRBJ2-2; D unresolved. The CDR3 covers 12 residues. Trimming left V 0 bases short and J 8 bases short, with 7 bases between. In germline, CDR1 is GTSNPN, CDR2 SVGIG (reference sequence). The CDR3 loop reads CAWSVQPGELFF. The CDR3 DNA sequence: TGTGCCTGGAGTGTACAACCTGGGGAGCTGTTTTTT.

The chain joins TRBV5-1 to TRBJ2-1; D is unclear. Germline values: CDR1 SGHRS, CDR2 YFSETQ. Trimming stripped 0 bases from V and 0 bases from J, with 10 bases between. The CDR3 has 16 amino acids. The CDR3 region has the DNA TGCGCCAGCAGCTTGGGGCTACAGAGCTCCTACAATGAGCAGTTCTTC. Translating gives CASSLGLQSSYNEQFF. The complete variable domain, with remaining parts taken from reference TRBV5-1 and TRBJ2-1, reads KAGVTQTPRYLIKTRGQQVTLSCSPISGHRSVSWYQQTPGQGLQFLFEYFSETQRNKGNFPGRFSGRQFSNSRSEMNVSTLELGDSALYLCASSLGLQSSYNEQFFGPGTRLTVL.

The CDR3 loop reads CASRRGEGAYGYTF. The CDR3 region has the DNA TGTGCCAGCAGGCGGGGGGAGGGGGCTTATGGCTACACCTTC. This chain uses TRBV2 with TRBJ1-2; 7 bases map to TRBD1. CDR3 length: 14 amino acids. With V trimmed by 6 bases and J by 5 bases, 9 bases remained unmatched. In germline, CDR1 is SNHLY, CDR2 FYNNEI.

This sequence joins TRBV5-4 and TRBJ1-4, with D uncertain. CDR1 and CDR2 (germline): SGHNT, YYREEE (reference sequence). The CDR3 totals 15 residues. V lost 0 bases and J 0 bases, leaving 6 bases between the germline ends. The CDR3 region has the DNA TGTGCCAGCAGCTTGGGACAAGCAACTAATGAAAAACTGTTTTTT. Protein: CASSLGQATNEKLFF. The full variable domain, rest sourced from reference TRBV5-4 and TRBJ1-4, is ETGVTQSPTHLIKTRGQQVTLRCSSQSGHNTVSWYQQALGQGPQFIFQYYREEENGRGNFPPRFSGLQFPNYSSELNVNALELDDSALYLCASSLGQATNEKLFFGSGTQLSVL.

The CDR3 spells CASSPPETSGRHWQFF. The CDR3 bases are TGTGCCAGCTCACCACCGGAGACTAGCGGGAGGCATTGGCAGTTCTTC. The J gene is TRBJ2-1, the V gene TRBV18, with TRBD2 matching 13 bases. Germline CDR1 KGHSH, CDR2 LQKENI. The ends lost 0 bases at V and 12 bases at J; junction bases unmatched: 8. This CDR3 has 16 amino acids.

The rearrangement joins TRBV18 to TRBJ2-7; 8 bases map to TRBD1. CDR1 and CDR2 (germline): KGHSH, LQKENI. V lost 6 bases to trimming and J lost 0 bases; unmatched junction nucleotides: 7. The CDR3 extends over 15 amino acids. The DNA for the CDR3 is TGTGCCAGCTCCCCCGGGACAGGAGTCTCCTACGAGCAGTACTTC. Protein: CASSPGTGVSYEQYF.

The chain couples TRBV5-1 to TRBJ2-5, with 9 nucleotides matching TRBD1. After removal of 4 bases from V and 3 bases from J, the junction contained 7 bases not matched to a gene. The germline V gene has CDR1 SGHRS and CDR2 YFSETQ. The CDR3 sequence is 15 residues long. In DNA form, the CDR3 reads TGCGCCAGCAGCCTATCCGGGACAGGGAAAGAGACCCAGTACTTC. This sequence encodes CASSLSGTGKETQYF. Full variable domain (rest looked up from reference TRBV5-1 and TRBJ2-5): KAGVTQTPRYLIKTRGQQVTLSCSPISGHRSVSWYQQTPGQGLQFLFEYFSETQRNKGNFPGRFSGRQFSNSRSEMNVSTLELGDSALYLCASSLSGTGKETQYFGPGTRLLVL.